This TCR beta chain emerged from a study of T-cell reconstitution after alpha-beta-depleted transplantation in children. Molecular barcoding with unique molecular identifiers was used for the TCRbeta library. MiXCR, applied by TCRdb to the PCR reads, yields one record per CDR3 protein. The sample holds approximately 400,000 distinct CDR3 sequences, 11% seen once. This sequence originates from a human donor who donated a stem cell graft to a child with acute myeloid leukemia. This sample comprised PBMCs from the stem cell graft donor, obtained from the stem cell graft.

CDR3 sequence: CASSLLAGEGNTQYF. CDR3 in DNA: TGTGCCAGCAGCTTGTTAGCGGGAGAGGGGAATACGCAGTATTTT. The chain joins TRBV7-9 to TRBJ2-3; 9 bases are a match to TRBD2. The V segment lost 3 bases and the J segment 7 bases; nucleotides outside the gene matches: 8. The V gene's germline CDR1 is SEHNR and CDR2 FQNEAQ (reference sequence). The CDR3 is made up of 15 amino acids.